A selection of T cell receptor beta chains follows, all from one sample in a study of blood T cell repertoires in COVID-19. TCRdb's table, derived via immunoSEQ multiplex PCR, lists solely in-frame clones and lacks some. Altogether about 230,000 clones are present, 70% to 90% being singletons, with the ten largest covering around 0.97%. Sequencing input: peripheral blood. The origin of the receptors is a man aged 35 to 55 with acute or convalescent COVID-19. Each CDR3 is given with its conserved first and last residue. Fields, in order: V gene, D gene, J gene, clone size, CDR3 protein, CDR3 DNA. A D gene is named only where the DNA matches it firmly. Some rows have no size entry. The others give once, few or many, or a class for an expanded clone.

V gene: TRBV28; D gene: -; J gene: TRBJ1-1; clone size: once; CDR3 protein: CASTPGNTEAFF; CDR3 DNA: TGTGCCAGCACACCGGGGAACACTGAAGCTTTCTTT
V gene: TRBV9; D gene: TRBD1; J gene: TRBJ2-7; clone size: -; CDR3 protein: CASSPPGQGWYEQYF; CDR3 DNA: TGTGCCAGCAGCCCTCCGGGACAGGGGTGGTACGAGCAGTACTTC
V gene: TRBV7-8; D gene: TRBD1; J gene: TRBJ1-2; clone size: -; CDR3 protein: CASTKFMGQGGYTF; CDR3 DNA: TGTGCCAGCACCAAGTTTATGGGACAGGGCGGCTACACCTTC
V gene: TRBV6-1; D gene: -; J gene: TRBJ1-2; clone size: -; CDR3 protein: CASSEINSHNYGYTF; CDR3 DNA: TGTGCCAGCAGTGAAATAAACAGCCATAACTATGGCTACACCTTC
V gene: TRBV10-2; D gene: -; J gene: TRBJ1-2; clone size: -; CDR3 protein: CASTRSPDNDNYGYTF; CDR3 DNA: TGCGCCAGCACCCGGTCCCCCGATAACGATAACTATGGCTACACCTTC
V gene: TRBV5-1; D gene: -; J gene: TRBJ2-5; clone size: few; CDR3 protein: CASSLVPGQETQYF; CDR3 DNA: TGCGCCAGCAGCTTGGTCCCGGGACAAGAGACCCAGTACTTC
V gene: TRBV6-2/TRBV6-3; D gene: TRBD1; J gene: TRBJ1-6; clone size: -; CDR3 protein: CASSYGTDSPLHF; CDR3 DNA: TGTGCCAGCAGTTACGGGACAGATTCACCCCTCCACTTT
V gene: TRBV4-3; D gene: TRBD2; J gene: TRBJ2-3; clone size: -; CDR3 protein: CASSLNLRGLAGTDTQYF; CDR3 DNA: TGCGCCAGCAGTCTCAATTTGCGGGGACTAGCGGGGACAGATACGCAGTATTTT
V gene: TRBV10-3; D gene: -; J gene: TRBJ1-4; clone size: -; CDR3 protein: CAIRTALNEKLFF; CDR3 DNA: TGTGCCATAAGGACAGCCCTTAATGAAAAACTGTTTTTT
V gene: TRBV27; D gene: -; J gene: TRBJ1-4; clone size: -; CDR3 protein: CASSFQGRTNEKLFF; CDR3 DNA: TGTGCCAGCAGTTTTCAGGGTAGAACTAATGAAAAACTGTTTTTT
V gene: TRBV7-8; D gene: -; J gene: TRBJ1-1; clone size: -; CDR3 protein: CASSLDTPGGTEAFF; CDR3 DNA: TGTGCCAGCAGCTTAGACACTCCGGGGGGGACTGAAGCTTTCTTT
V gene: TRBV29-1; D gene: TRBD1; J gene: TRBJ2-5; clone size: -; CDR3 protein: CSVEFGQGIGETQYF; CDR3 DNA: TGCAGCGTTGAATTCGGACAGGGGATAGGTGAGACCCAGTACTTC
V gene: TRBV6-2/TRBV6-3; D gene: -; J gene: TRBJ2-7; clone size: -; CDR3 protein: CASSSLMVSGISYEQYF; CDR3 DNA: TGTGCCAGCAGTTCCCTGATGGTCAGCGGCATCTCCTACGAGCAGTACTTC
V gene: TRBV23-1; D gene: -; J gene: TRBJ2-3; clone size: once; CDR3 protein: CASSQAFIDRSSDTQYF; CDR3 DNA: TGCGCCAGCAGTCAAGCCTTTATTGACAGGTCCTCGGATACGCAGTATTTT
V gene: TRBV7-2; D gene: TRBD2; J gene: TRBJ2-7; clone size: -; CDR3 protein: CASIVLAGGPYEQYF; CDR3 DNA: TGTGCCAGCATCGTTCTAGCGGGGGGCCCCTACGAGCAGTACTTC
V gene: TRBV3-1/TRBV3-2; D gene: -; J gene: TRBJ1-1; clone size: -; CDR3 protein: CASSPQGIAAEAFF; CDR3 DNA: TGTGCCAGCAGCCCTCAGGGAATCGCCGCTGAAGCTTTCTTT
V gene: TRBV2; D gene: TRBD2; J gene: TRBJ2-5; clone size: -; CDR3 protein: CASIGLAGQTQYF; CDR3 DNA: TGTGCCAGCATCGGGCTAGCGGGGCAGACCCAGTACTTC
V gene: TRBV11-2; D gene: -; J gene: TRBJ2-7; clone size: -; CDR3 protein: CASSLGGGPYEQYF; CDR3 DNA: TGTGCCAGCAGCTTGGGTGGGGGCCCCTACGAGCAGTACTTC
V gene: TRBV2; D gene: -; J gene: TRBJ1-2; clone size: -; CDR3 protein: CASRGSGGNYGYTF; CDR3 DNA: TGTGCCAGCAGGGGGTCGGGGGGCAACTATGGCTACACCTTC
V gene: TRBV5-1; D gene: -; J gene: TRBJ2-6; clone size: -; CDR3 protein: CASSPQGGLSGANVLTF; CDR3 DNA: TGCGCCAGCAGCCCACAGGGAGGGCTTTCTGGGGCCAACGTCCTGACTTTC
V gene: TRBV6-5; D gene: TRBD1; J gene: TRBJ1-3; clone size: -; CDR3 protein: CASRLDRAGNTIYF; CDR3 DNA: TGTGCCAGCAGACTCGACAGGGCTGGAAACACCATATATTTT
V gene: TRBV19; D gene: -; J gene: TRBJ2-1; clone size: few; CDR3 protein: CASSDGTRRDNEQFF; CDR3 DNA: TGTGCCAGTAGTGACGGGACTCGTAGAGACAATGAGCAGTTCTTC
V gene: TRBV29-1; D gene: -; J gene: TRBJ1-2; clone size: -; CDR3 protein: CSVGGIYGYTF; CDR3 DNA: TGCAGCGTCGGGGGGATCTATGGCTACACCTTC
V gene: TRBV6-2/TRBV6-3; D gene: TRBD1; J gene: TRBJ2-5; clone size: -; CDR3 protein: CASSYSLTGYQETQYF; CDR3 DNA: TGTGCCAGCAGTTACTCATTGACAGGGTACCAAGAGACCCAGTACTTC
V gene: TRBV12-3/TRBV12-4; D gene: -; J gene: TRBJ1-1; clone size: -; CDR3 protein: CASSLERDTEAFF; CDR3 DNA: TGTGCCAGCAGTTTAGAGAGGGACACTGAAGCTTTCTTT
V gene: TRBV15; D gene: TRBD1; J gene: TRBJ2-5; clone size: -; CDR3 protein: CATSRGGTERETQYF; CDR3 DNA: TGTGCCACCAGCAGAGGTGGGACAGAAAGAGAGACCCAGTACTTC
V gene: TRBV10-3; D gene: TRBD2; J gene: TRBJ2-1; clone size: -; CDR3 protein: CAISDSGSASGGAYNEQFF; CDR3 DNA: TGTGCCATCAGTGATAGTGGGTCGGCTAGCGGGGGGGCCTACAATGAGCAGTTCTTC
V gene: TRBV5-1; D gene: -; J gene: TRBJ1-1; clone size: -; CDR3 protein: CASSLMGAPLNTEAFF; CDR3 DNA: TGCGCCAGCAGCTTGATGGGGGCCCCCTTGAACACTGAAGCTTTCTTT
V gene: TRBV9; D gene: TRBD1; J gene: TRBJ1-6; clone size: -; CDR3 protein: CASSVEGAPEPLHF; CDR3 DNA: TGTGCCAGCAGCGTAGAGGGGGCCCCCGAACCCCTCCACTTT
V gene: TRBV12-3/TRBV12-4; D gene: -; J gene: TRBJ1-1; clone size: -; CDR3 protein: CASSPAGGEAFF; CDR3 DNA: TGTGCCAGCAGTCCAGCAGGAGGTGAAGCTTTCTTT
V gene: TRBV6-1; D gene: -; J gene: TRBJ1-2; clone size: -; CDR3 protein: CASSENFSGRNYGYTF; CDR3 DNA: TGTGCCAGCAGTGAAAATTTTTCGGGTCGTAACTATGGCTACACCTTC
V gene: TRBV6-5; D gene: -; J gene: TRBJ2-3; clone size: -; CDR3 protein: CASGRGLSWADTQYF; CDR3 DNA: TGTGCCAGTGGTAGGGGGTTGAGTTGGGCAGATACGCAGTATTTT
V gene: TRBV5-6; D gene: -; J gene: TRBJ1-6; clone size: -; CDR3 protein: CASSLGVGATSPLHF; CDR3 DNA: TGTGCCAGCAGCTTGGGTGTGGGGGCGACCTCACCCCTCCACTTT
V gene: TRBV24-1; D gene: TRBD1; J gene: TRBJ1-5; clone size: -; CDR3 protein: CATSDSTGGSNQPQHF; CDR3 DNA: TGTGCCACCAGTGATTCAACAGGGGGAAGCAATCAGCCCCAGCATTTT
V gene: TRBV27; D gene: -; J gene: TRBJ2-7; clone size: -; CDR3 protein: CASSLSTSGLTREQYF; CDR3 DNA: TGTGCCAGCAGTTTATCGACGTCAGGGTTAACGCGCGAGCAGTACTTC
V gene: TRBV28; D gene: -; J gene: TRBJ2-2; clone size: -; CDR3 protein: CASSSTGTTGELFF; CDR3 DNA: TGTGCCAGCAGTTCAACGGGGACAACCGGGGAGCTGTTTTTT
V gene: TRBV15; D gene: TRBD2; J gene: TRBJ2-7; clone size: -; CDR3 protein: CATRTHPSGGSYEQYF; CDR3 DNA: TGTGCCACCAGGACTCATCCTAGCGGGGGTTCCTACGAGCAGTACTTC
V gene: TRBV9; D gene: -; J gene: TRBJ1-1; clone size: -; CDR3 protein: CASSVEEYTEAFF; CDR3 DNA: TGTGCCAGCAGCGTAGAGGAGTACACTGAAGCTTTCTTT
V gene: TRBV5-8; D gene: TRBD1; J gene: TRBJ1-6; clone size: once; CDR3 protein: CASSSDRGGKNSPLHF; CDR3 DNA: TGTGCCAGCAGTTCCGACAGGGGAGGTAAAAATTCACCCCTCCACTTT
V gene: TRBV27; D gene: -; J gene: TRBJ2-1; clone size: once; CDR3 protein: CASSPRWQGYNEQFF; CDR3 DNA: TGTGCCAGCAGTCCCCGTTGGCAGGGCTATAATGAGCAGTTCTTC
V gene: TRBV6-2/TRBV6-3; D gene: -; J gene: TRBJ1-1; clone size: -; CDR3 protein: CASSYPREGTEAFF; CDR3 DNA: TGTGCCAGCAGTTATCCCAGGGAGGGAACTGAAGCTTTCTTT
V gene: TRBV25-1; D gene: -; J gene: TRBJ1-1; clone size: -; CDR3 protein: CASTRGYNEAFF; CDR3 DNA: TGTGCCAGCACTCGGGGGTATAATGAAGCTTTCTTT
V gene: TRBV9; D gene: TRBD2; J gene: TRBJ2-1; clone size: few; CDR3 protein: CASSTERGAYNEQFF; CDR3 DNA: TGTGCCAGCAGCACCGAGCGGGGGGCCTACAATGAGCAGTTCTTC
V gene: TRBV5-1; D gene: TRBD1; J gene: TRBJ1-6; clone size: -; CDR3 protein: CASCLMDRDNSPLHF; CDR3 DNA: TGCGCCAGCTGTCTGATGGACAGGGACAACTCACCCCTCCACTTT
V gene: TRBV30; D gene: -; J gene: TRBJ1-2; clone size: -; CDR3 protein: CAWSVDPNSLYGYTF; CDR3 DNA: TGTGCCTGGAGTGTAGATCCCAACAGTTTGTACGGCTACACCTTC